A selection of T cell receptor beta chains follows, all from one sample in a study of OX40 agonist ivuxolimab in advanced cancers. Only in-frame clones appear in the TCRdb table, and some are missing; sequencing was by immunoSEQ multiplex PCR. This sample yields 50,000 to 70,000 clones, of which just under 85% are seen a single time; 2.8% belongs to the top ten. The sequencing used CD4+ or CD8+ T cells sorted from blood, collected in a trial of the OX40 agonist ivuxolimab. These receptors were collected from an adult with an advanced solid tumor such as melanoma, head and neck, liver or kidney cancer. Both conserved end residues are trimmed from each CDR3. A row's size may be missing; if present it is once, few, many or a size class.

clone_size	v_call	j_call	cdr3_aa
.	TRBV27	TRBJ2-2	ASSFVGAGTGELF
.	TRBV5-1	TRBJ2-5	ASSLQGQGGETQY
.	TRBV12-5	TRBJ2-1	ASGPLRGEGPWEQF
.	TRBV7-2	TRBJ2-7	ASSLEAAYEQY
.	TRBV6-5	TRBJ2-7	ATRTGTYEQY
.	TRBV7-2	TRBJ1-1	ASSLAYGFFLNL
once	TRBV7-3	TRBJ1-6	ASSSGGPNSPLH
.	TRBV5-1	TRBJ2-7	ASRAREGTYEQY
.	TRBV5-1	TRBJ2-7	ASSFDGGQGASIYEQY
.	TRBV18	TRBJ2-7	ASSPGLANEQY
once	TRBV6-6	TRBJ1-5	ASTGRHNQPQH
.	TRBV7-2	TRBJ2-7	ASSPPPNYEQY
.	TRBV11-3	TRBJ2-3	ASSRVAGYTDTQY
once	TRBV30	TRBJ2-3	AWKREGQDTQY
few	TRBV10-1	TRBJ2-2	ASSPTGSGTGELF
.	TRBV7-3	TRBJ2-3	ASSDGLGSDTQY
.	TRBV6-1	TRBJ1-1	ASSVRGAGGVEAF
.	TRBV9	TRBJ2-3	ASSDPSQYTDTQY
.	TRBV6-1	TRBJ2-5	ASMTGSGEETQY
once	TRBV2	TRBJ2-1	ASSDDMYSYNEQF
once	TRBV6-5	TRBJ2-3	ASSYKAGSSTDTQY
.	TRBV7-7	TRBJ2-5	ASSLRTGAETQY
.	TRBV27	TRBJ1-2	ASSGQGYGYT
once	TRBV5-4	TRBJ2-7	ASSPGGTDSYEQY
.	TRBV4-1	TRBJ2-1	ASSRDRVVAEQF
.	TRBV11-2	TRBJ2-3	ASSLEVRTDTQY
.	TRBV19	TRBJ2-5	ASSRGRETQY
few	TRBV7-9	TRBJ1-2	ASSPDRAYGYT
.	TRBV6-1	TRBJ2-3	ASSEGGSTDTQY
few	TRBV4-2	TRBJ2-7	ASRNRDRVTYEQY
.	TRBV5-1	TRBJ1-1	ASSSRGETEAF
.	TRBV6-5	TRBJ2-7	ASSYETGPPYEQY
.	TRBV9	TRBJ2-7	ASSVGQVPTEQY
.	TRBV6-1	TRBJ1-1	ASSARQGGTEAF
.	TRBV7-9	TRBJ2-7	ASSYGGQVIREQY
.	TRBV5-8	TRBJ1-6	ASSPNRGRSPLH
.	TRBV30	TRBJ2-7	AWGQGPHEQY
.	TRBV29-1	TRBJ1-1	SVESGLTEAF